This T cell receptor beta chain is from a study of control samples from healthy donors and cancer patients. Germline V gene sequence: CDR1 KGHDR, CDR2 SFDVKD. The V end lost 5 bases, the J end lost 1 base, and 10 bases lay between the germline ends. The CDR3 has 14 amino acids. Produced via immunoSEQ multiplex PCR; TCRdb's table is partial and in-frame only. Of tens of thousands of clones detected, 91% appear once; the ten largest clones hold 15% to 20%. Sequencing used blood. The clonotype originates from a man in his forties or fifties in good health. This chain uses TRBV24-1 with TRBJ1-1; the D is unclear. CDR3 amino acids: CATSGAFPNTEAFF. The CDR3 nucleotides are TGTGCCACCAGTGGCGCCTTCCCGAACACTGAAGCTTTCTTT.